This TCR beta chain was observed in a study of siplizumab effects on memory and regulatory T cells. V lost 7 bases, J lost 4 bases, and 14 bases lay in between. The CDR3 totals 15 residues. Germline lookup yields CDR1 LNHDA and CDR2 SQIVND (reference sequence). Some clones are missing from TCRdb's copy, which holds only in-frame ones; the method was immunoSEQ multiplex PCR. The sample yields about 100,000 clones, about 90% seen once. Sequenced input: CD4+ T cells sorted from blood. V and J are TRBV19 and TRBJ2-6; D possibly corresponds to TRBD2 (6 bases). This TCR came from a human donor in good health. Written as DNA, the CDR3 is TGTGCCAGTAATCCGGGCGCGGGGGGGGCCAACGTCCTGACTTTC. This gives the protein CASNPGAGGANVLTF. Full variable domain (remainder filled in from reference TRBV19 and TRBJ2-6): DGGITQSPKYLFRKEGQNVTLSCEQNLNHDAMYWYRQDPGQGLRLIYYSQIVNDFQKGDIAEGYSVSREKKESFPLTVTSAQKNPTAFYLCASNPGAGGANVLTFGAGSRLTVL.